One and the same sample provided the 26 T cell receptor beta chains below, sequenced in a study of cytomegalovirus exposure and HLA in healthy donors. Use of 60 Vbeta and 13 Jbeta primers characterized the PCR. Sequencing was performed with immunoSEQ multiplex PCR; in TCRdb, only in-frame clones are kept and a portion is missing. The sample lists around 120,000 clones, roughly 82% occurring once. The sequenced material came from PBMCs. All receptors derive from a man aged 45-65 years in good health and CMV-seronegative.

The chain is built from TRBV11-2 and TRBJ2-3; D remains unclear. V lost 1 base, J lost 4 bases, and 15 bases lay in between. Germline V lookup: CDR1 SGHAT, CDR2 FQNNGV. The CDR3 loop spans 16 amino acids. The CDR3 region has the DNA TGTGCCAGCAGCTTAGTAGGTTCCGAGGCAGCAGATACGCAGTATTTT. Translation: CASSLVGSEAADTQYF.

This sequence joins TRBV5-1 and TRBJ2-3, with 13 bases that match TRBD2. This CDR3 region has 17 residues. Trimming at V came to 4 bases and at J to 3 bases, leaving 8 bases not matched to a gene. Germline assignment: CDR1 SGHRS and CDR2 YFSETQ. The CDR3: CASSAGTSGGATDTQYF. The CDR3 DNA reads as TGCGCCAGCAGCGCGGGCACTAGCGGGGGGGCGACAGATACGCAGTATTTT.

This clone was detected a few times. The J gene is TRBJ1-5, the V gene TRBV6-1; D remains unclear. V was pared by 2 bases and J by 0 bases, with 5 bases between. CDR1 and CDR2 (germline): MNHNS, SASEGT. The CDR3 spans 14 residues. CDR3 bases: TGTGCCAGCAGTGAACAGAATAGCAATCAGCCCCAGCATTTT. It encodes CASSEQNSNQPQHF.

V is TRBV7-3 and J is TRBJ1-3, with TRBD1 matching over 12 bases. Trimming removed 1 base from V and 3 bases from J; junction bases left unmatched: 13. There are 20 residues in the CDR3. CDR1 is SGHTA and CDR2 is FQGTGA in the germline V gene. The CDR3 bases are TGTGCCAGCAGCTTAAGAGCCGGGACAGGGGGCCTGGAGGGTGGAAACACCATATATTTT. This translates into CASSLRAGTGGLEGGNTIYF.

This chain uses TRBV5-1 with TRBJ1-1, with 8 nucleotides matching TRBD1. Germline V gene data show CDR1 as SGHRS and CDR2 as YFSETQ. J was trimmed by 8 bases and V by 0 bases; bases with no gene match: 9. The CDR3 runs 15 residues. CDR3 sequence reads: CASSLAQGALREAFF. The CDR3 coding sequence is TGCGCCAGCAGCTTGGCCCAGGGGGCATTAAGGGAAGCTTTCTTT. Complete variable domain (other parts from reference TRBV5-1 and TRBJ1-1): KAGVTQTPRYLIKTRGQQVTLSCSPISGHRSVSWYQQTPGQGLQFLFEYFSETQRNKGNFPGRFSGRQFSNSRSEMNVSTLELGDSALYLCASSLAQGALREAFFGQGTRLTVV.

The gene calls are TRBV19 and TRBJ1-4; 7 positions agree with TRBD1. CDR1 is LNHDA and CDR2 is SQIVND in the germline V gene (reference sequence). Trimming at V came to 5 bases and at J to 6 bases, leaving 6 bases not matched to a gene. CDR3 length: 14 amino acids. The CDR3 spells CASSYDREDEKLFF. As DNA, the CDR3 is TGTGCCAGTAGTTACGACAGGGAGGATGAAAAACTGTTTTTT.

The chain joins TRBV10-3 to TRBJ2-3; 11 bases align to TRBD2. Germline V lookup: CDR1 ENHRY, CDR2 SYGVKD. CDR3 length equals 13 residues. V shed 11 bases and J 4 bases; nucleotides not matched to a gene: 5. The CDR3 protein is CAVLAGGSDTQYF. DNA for the CDR3: TGTGCCGTTCTAGCGGGGGGTTCAGATACGCAGTATTTT.

As DNA, the CDR3 is TGTGCCAGCAGTGGCTACCGGGACAGGGGCGGGTGGGAGACCCAGTACTTC. Translation gives CASSGYRDRGGWETQYF. This chain uses TRBV27 with TRBJ2-5; 10 bases agree with TRBD1. This CDR3 contains 17 residues. The V and J ends lost 5 bases and 5 bases, in that order; junction bases with no gene match: 14. The V gene's germline CDR1 is MNHEY and CDR2 SMNVEV (reference sequence).

The J gene is TRBJ1-1, the V gene TRBV6-5; 8 positions match TRBD1. Per germline, CDR1 MNHEY and CDR2 SVGAGI. CDR3 length: 15 residues. With V trimmed by 1 base and J by 6 bases, 7 bases remained unmatched. The CDR3 DNA sequence: TGTGCCAGCAGTTACTGGGCGACAGGGGAATCTGAAGCTTTCTTT. It encodes CASSYWATGESEAFF.

This clone was seen only a few times. This chain connects TRBV6-6 to TRBJ2-7, with 9 nucleotides matching TRBD1. Losses at the gene ends were 1 base for V and 3 bases for J; bases not matched to a gene: 1. Germline V gene sequence: CDR1 MNHNY, CDR2 SVGAGI (reference sequence). This CDR3 region has 14 residues. The CDR3 coding sequence is TGTGCCAGCAGTTACTTGGGACAGGGCTACGAGCAGTACTTC. It codes for CASSYLGQGYEQYF.

The rearrangement joins TRBV30 to TRBJ1-6; D may be TRBD1 (5 bases). Per germline, CDR1 GTSNPN and CDR2 SVGIG (reference sequence). The CDR3 is made up of 13 amino acids. Trimming left V 8 bases short and J 6 bases short, with 14 bases between. CDR3 DNA: TGTGCCCAACAGGCTACCCGTAATTCACCCCTCCACTTT. This gives the protein CAQQATRNSPLHF.

The genes are TRBV18 and TRBJ1-2; D might be TRBD1 (6 bases). Trimming shortened V by 5 bases and J by 4 bases, and 23 bases separated the two germline ends. CDR3 length: 17 residues. Germline V gene sequence: CDR1 KGHSH, CDR2 LQKENI. CDR3 sequence (DNA): TGTGCCAGCTCAGAATTACAGGGTTCGACGGGGAGCTATGGCTACACCTTC. Its translation: CASSELQGSTGSYGYTF.

This rearrangement joins TRBV2 to TRBJ1-1; D is unclear. This CDR3 region has 13 residues. Trimming removed 8 bases from V and 1 base from J, with 11 bases in between. Germline V lookup: CDR1 SNHLY, CDR2 FYNNEI. The CDR3 region has the DNA TGTGCCAGCGGAGTCGACGGGAACACTGAAGCTTTCTTT. Translation: CASGVDGNTEAFF.

This clone was seen a handful of times. The chain carries TRBV4-1 and TRBJ1-4; D may be TRBD1 (6 bases). The CDR3 covers 14 residues. With 4 bases removed from V and 7 bases from J, the gap between germline ends came to 13 bases. CDR1 and CDR2 from the germline V gene are MGHRA and YSYEKL. This CDR3 is CASSRENRAEKLFF. Here the CDR3 DNA reads TGCGCCAGCAGCCGGGAAAACAGGGCTGAAAAACTGTTTTTT.

The J gene is TRBJ2-3, the V gene TRBV2; 7 bases line up with TRBD2. CDR1 and CDR2 (germline): SNHLY, FYNNEI. V lost 8 bases, J lost 2 bases, and 7 bases stayed unmatched. The CDR3 has 14 amino acids. CDR3 nucleotides: TGTGCCAGCGAGTCGGGGGGAGCCACAGATACGCAGTATTTT. Translating gives CASESGGATDTQYF. The variable domain in full, with the rest retrieved from reference TRBV2 and TRBJ2-3, is EPEVTQTPSHQVTQMGQEVILRCVPISNHLYFYWYRQILGQKVEFLVSFYNNEISEKSEIFDDQFSVERPDGSNFTLKIRSTKLEDSAMYFCASESGGATDTQYFGPGTRLTVL.

This sequence joins TRBV19 and TRBJ1-1; 10 nucleotides line up with TRBD1. V trimming: 6 bases; J trimming: 4 bases; junction bases outside the gene matches: 5. This CDR3 has 14 amino acids. Germline CDR1 is LNHDA and CDR2 is SQIVND (reference sequence). CDR3 in amino acids: CASSRRDRGTEAFF. The CDR3, as DNA: TGTGCCAGTAGCCGCCGGGACAGGGGCACTGAAGCTTTCTTT.

The genes are TRBV6-5 and TRBJ1-6, with D maybe TRBD1 (6 bases). The CDR3 covers 16 residues. Germline lookup yields CDR1 MNHEY and CDR2 SVGAGI. V was trimmed by 4 bases and J by 5 bases, leaving 15 bases between them. CDR3 nucleotide sequence: TGTGCCAGCAGTTTGGGGGCCAGGGAACATAATTCACCCCTCCACTTT. Protein sequence: CASSLGAREHNSPLHF.

V and J are TRBV7-2 and TRBJ2-5; 7 bases map to TRBD1. TRBJ2-7 explains the end of the DNA better; the J call may be wrong. Germline CDR1 is SGHTA and CDR2 is FQGNSA. The CDR3 extends over 15 amino acids. The CDR3 sequence: CASSLGQGLTYEQYF. The CDR3 region has the DNA TGTGCCAGCAGCTTAGGACAGGGTCTGACCTACGAGCAGTACTTC.

The J gene is TRBJ2-1, the V gene TRBV9, with 10 bases identical to TRBD1. V lost 0 bases and J lost 5; bases outside the gene matches: 8. CDR3 size: 17 residues. From germline, CDR1 is SGDLS and CDR2 YYNGEE. The CDR3 coding sequence is TGTGCCAGCAGCGTAGACGGGGCGGGGACAGGGGACAATGAGCAGTTCTTC. It translates to CASSVDGAGTGDNEQFF.

This clone was seen only a few times. For the CDR3, the DNA is TGTGCCAGCAGCCCCGGGACAGTCTCCTACGAGCAGTACTTC. It yields the protein CASSPGTVSYEQYF. V is TRBV7-8 and J is TRBJ2-5, with 7 bases matching TRBD1. The J call may be faulty, since TRBJ2-7 better matches the DNA end. Germline V lookup: CDR1 SGHVS, CDR2 FQNEAQ. This CDR3 is 14 amino acids long.

This rearrangement joins TRBV18 to TRBJ1-1; D is possibly TRBD1 (6 bases). The CDR3 length is 18 residues. V lost 2 bases, J lost 1 base, and 20 bases lay in between. Germline CDR1 and CDR2: KGHSH and LQKENI. The CDR3 DNA follows: TGTGCCAGCTCACCAGTCAGGAGTACAGGGCCCTCGAACACTGAAGCTTTCTTT. Translation gives CASSPVRSTGPSNTEAFF.

This clone was counted only a few times. V gene TRBV7-8 combines with J gene TRBJ2-1; D is unclear. CDR1 and CDR2 from the germline V gene are SGHVS and FQNEAQ. The CDR3 has 14 residues. Between the trimmed V and J ends, which lost 1 base and 2 bases, there was a span of 6 bases. The CDR3 here is CASSLDSAYNEQFF. CDR3 DNA sequence: TGTGCCAGCAGCTTAGATTCAGCCTACAATGAGCAGTTCTTC. The whole variable domain, filled in from reference TRBV7-8 and TRBJ2-1, reads GAGVSQSPRYKVAKRGQDVALRCDPISGHVSLFWYQQALGQGPEFLTYFQNEAQLDKSGLPSDRFFAERPEGSVSTLKIQRTQQEDSAVYLCASSLDSAYNEQFFGPGTRLTVL.

This clone was observed a single time. V usage is TRBV6-6 and J usage is TRBJ1-1; possible D gene TRBD1, 5 bases. Germline lookup yields CDR1 MNHNY and CDR2 SVGAGI (reference sequence). The V end lost 8 bases, the J end lost 1 base, and 14 bases lay between the germline ends. CDR3 length equals 14 residues. The CDR3 DNA sequence: TGTGCCAGCTACCCCTGGGGGGGGAACACTGAAGCTTTCTTT. Protein product: CASYPWGGNTEAFF.

V usage is TRBV4-3 and J usage is TRBJ2-7, with a possible D match to TRBD1 (8 bases). Trimming removed 4 bases from V and 6 bases from J, with 19 bases in between. There are 15 residues in the CDR3. CDR1 and CDR2 (germline): LGHNA, YSLEER. In DNA form, the CDR3 reads TGCGCCAGCAGCCTATTTACAGGGGGGGGCGGCGAGCAGTACTTC. Protein sequence: CASSLFTGGGGEQYF.

The chain employs TRBV5-1 and TRBJ2-7; 9 positions match TRBD2. Germline V gene sequence: CDR1 SGHRS, CDR2 YFSETQ. The CDR3 contains 15 residues. The trim removed 0 bases at V and 3 bases at J, leaving 4 bases unmatched. The CDR3 spells CASSLALAGNYEQYF. DNA for the CDR3: TGCGCCAGCAGCTTGGCCCTAGCGGGGAACTACGAGCAGTACTTC. The entire variable domain, with the rest obtained from reference TRBV5-1 and TRBJ2-7, is as follows: KAGVTQTPRYLIKTRGQQVTLSCSPISGHRSVSWYQQTPGQGLQFLFEYFSETQRNKGNFPGRFSGRQFSNSRSEMNVSTLELGDSALYLCASSLALAGNYEQYFGPGTRLTVT.

The J gene is TRBJ1-5, the V gene TRBV10-1; maybe TRBD1 (6 bases). The germline V and J ends were trimmed by 8 bases and 0 bases, with 26 bases remaining between them. The CDR3 length is 19 residues. Germline loops: CDR1 WNHNN, CDR2 SYGVQD (reference sequence). Here the CDR3 reads CASQCPKQGRYFSNQPQHF. The CDR3 DNA reads as TGCGCCAGCCAATGCCCGAAACAGGGAAGATACTTTAGCAATCAGCCCCAGCATTTT.